The 26 T cell receptor beta chains given below trace back to one sample, sequenced in a study of beta chain features in type 1 diabetes. Every isolated RNA sample was fully reverse transcribed, so sequencing captured expressed TCRB transcripts. Using immunoSEQ multiplex PCR, the repertoire was profiled, and TCRdb retains in-frame clones only, with some absent. The sample lists roughly 140,000 clones, under 9.5% occurring once. Sequenced sample: central memory CD4+ T cells from blood. These receptors were taken from a man younger than 35 in good health.

J is TRBJ2-1 and V is TRBV5-4; 9 nucleotides align to TRBD1. Germline loops: CDR1 SGHNT, CDR2 YYREEE (reference sequence). The CDR3 sequence is 15 residues long. The V and J ends lost 4 bases and 9 bases, in that order; junction bases with no gene match: 11. In DNA form, the CDR3 reads TGTGCCAGCAGCAGCGGGACAGGGACCACTATTGAGCAGTTCTTC. Translating it yields CASSSGTGTTIEQFF.

V gene TRBV7-2 combines with J gene TRBJ2-1; TRBD2 matches 15 bases. CDR3 length: 14 amino acids. Germline values: CDR1 SGHTA, CDR2 FQGNSA. V lost 4 bases to trimming and J lost 9 bases; unmatched junction nucleotides: 1. The CDR3 DNA is TGTGCCAGCAGCTCGGGACTAGCGGGAGGTGAGCAGTTCTTC. Translated: CASSSGLAGGEQFF.

The chain employs TRBV6-4 and TRBJ2-1; weak D call: TRBD1 (6 bases). V shed 6 bases and J shed 10 bases, with 16 bases lying between them. This CDR3 has 13 amino acids. Germline CDR1 reads MRHNA; CDR2 reads SNTAGT. CDR3 protein: CASSLRQADEQFF. In nucleotides, the CDR3 is TGTGCCAGCAGCTTAAGACAGGCCGACGAGCAGTTCTTC.

This clone has only a few counts. The CDR3 nucleotides read TGTGCCAGCAGCTTAGATCGAGCGGGAGGGTTTTTCAATGAGCAGTTCTTC. Translated, it gives CASSLDRAGGFFNEQFF. The rearrangement links TRBV11-2 to TRBJ2-1, with 10 bases that match TRBD2. Losses at the gene ends were 0 bases for V and 6 bases for J; bases not matched to a gene: 8. The CDR3 covers 17 residues. Germline loops: CDR1 SGHAT, CDR2 FQNNGV.

This chain connects TRBV4-3 to TRBJ1-1, with a possible D match to TRBD1 (5 bases). The CDR3 loop spans 14 amino acids. In germline, CDR1 is LGHNA, CDR2 YSLEER. V was cut by 6 bases and J by 2 bases, with 13 bases left in between. The CDR3 sequence: CASRLGQRNTEAFF. In DNA, the CDR3 is TGCGCCAGCAGGTTGGGGCAGCGCAACACTGAAGCTTTCTTT.

This sequence joins TRBV14 and TRBJ2-3; 9 nucleotides line up with TRBD2. V gave up 2 bases and J gave up 6 bases; unmatched junction bases: 6. The CDR3 loop spans 15 amino acids. The germline gives CDR1 SGHDN, CDR2 FVKESK. The CDR3 protein is CASSQWLAGRDTQYF. CDR3 nucleotides: TGTGCCAGCAGCCAATGGCTAGCGGGAAGGGATACGCAGTATTTT.

This clone was recorded a few times. Written as DNA, the CDR3 is TGTGCCAGCAGCCCGGGGACAGGGCGCTACAATGAGCAGTTCTTC. Translated: CASSPGTGRYNEQFF. V usage is TRBV7-2 and J usage is TRBJ2-1; 9 nucleotides line up with TRBD1. V lost 5 bases to trimming and J lost 3 bases; unmatched junction nucleotides: 5. Germline V CDR1 and CDR2: SGHTA, FQGNSA. The CDR3 runs 15 residues.

This clone came up a few times. The chain couples TRBV28 to TRBJ1-2; 7 bases are shared with TRBD1. This CDR3 contains 14 residues. V lost 5 bases, J lost 0 bases, and 3 bases stayed unmatched. CDR1 is MDHEN and CDR2 is SYDVKM in the germline V gene. The CDR3 nucleotides are TGTGCCAGCAGTCCGGGACAGACTAACTATGGCTACACCTTC. Its protein is CASSPGQTNYGYTF.

Many counts were recorded for this clone. The gene calls are TRBV29-1 and TRBJ2-5; 7 nucleotides match TRBD1. This CDR3 is 13 amino acids long. Germline V gene sequence: CDR1 SQVTM, CDR2 ANQGSEA. J gave up 6 bases and V 5 bases, and 9 bases lay outside the gene matches. CDR3 loop: CSVKRGQTKTQYF. As DNA, the CDR3 is TGCAGCGTTAAACGGGGACAGACGAAGACCCAGTACTTC.

The chain has TRBV11-1 and TRBJ1-2, with D possibly being TRBD1 (5 bases). Trimming left V 3 bases short and J 2 bases short, with 10 bases between. The CDR3 spans 14 residues. Germline V gene lookup returns CDR1 SGHAT and CDR2 FQDESV (reference sequence). DNA of the CDR3: TGTGCCAGCAGCTTCGGGGGGATGAACTATGGCTACACCTTC. Translating it yields CASSFGGMNYGYTF.

The chain has TRBV7-2 and TRBJ2-7; 8 bases are a match to TRBD2. The CDR3 loop spans 13 amino acids. Trimming took 8 bases from V and 6 from J; bases not matched to a gene: 9. The germline gives CDR1 SGHTA, CDR2 FQGNSA. In DNA form, the CDR3 reads TGTGCCAGCCAAAGAGCGGGAGTAAGCGAGCAGTACTTC. This encodes CASQRAGVSEQYF.

This clone was seen only a few times. V gene TRBV28 combines with J gene TRBJ2-7; D gene unclear. Deletions cut 5 bases from V and 6 bases from J, with 17 bases between. In germline, CDR1 is MDHEN, CDR2 SYDVKM. This CDR3 has 14 residues. The CDR3 is CASSRPSLAFEQYF. DNA for the CDR3: TGTGCCAGCAGTCGTCCAAGTTTAGCTTTCGAGCAGTACTTC.

The V call is TRBV28, the J call TRBJ2-1; 9 nucleotides match TRBD2. CDR1 and CDR2 from the germline V gene are MDHEN and SYDVKM. CDR3 length: 14 amino acids. The junction had 7 bases not matched to a gene; V was cut back by 8 bases and J by 5 bases. The CDR3 loop reads CASPPSGGNNEQFF. For the CDR3, the DNA is TGTGCCAGCCCCCCCAGCGGGGGGAACAATGAGCAGTTCTTC.

V and J are TRBV4-1 and TRBJ1-5; TRBD1 matches at 9 bases. The trim removed 1 base at V and 4 bases at J, leaving 8 bases unmatched. The CDR3 runs to 17 residues. Germline CDR1 and CDR2: MGHRA and YSYEKL. The CDR3 spells CASSQGPRQGGNQPQHF. CDR3 DNA sequence: TGCGCCAGCAGCCAAGGACCAAGACAGGGGGGGAATCAGCCCCAGCATTTT.

This clone has just a few counts. The chain uses TRBV7-2 and TRBJ2-6; D is perhaps TRBD1 (6 bases). The CDR3 totals 18 residues. Germline lookup yields CDR1 SGHTA and CDR2 FQGNSA. V lost 5 bases and J lost 4, with 21 bases in between. The CDR3 DNA is TGTGCCAGCAGCCATACGCTCGCAGGGGCTCCCGGGGCCAACGTCCTGACTTTC. Its protein is CASSHTLAGAPGANVLTF. The whole variable domain, filled in from reference TRBV7-2 and TRBJ2-6, reads GAGVSQSPSNKVTEKGKDVELRCDPISGHTALYWYRQSLGQGLEFLIYFQGNSAPDKSGLPSDRFSAERTGGSVSTLTIQRTQQEDSAVYLCASSHTLAGAPGANVLTFGAGSRLTVL.

This sequence joins TRBV7-8 and TRBJ2-7, with D tentatively TRBD1 (7 bases). Deletions cut 1 base from V and 0 bases from J, with 16 bases between. In germline, CDR1 is SGHVS, CDR2 FQNEAQ. This CDR3 has 17 residues. In DNA, the CDR3 is TGTGCCAGCAGCTTAGGGTCCGGGGGACAGAGCTCCTACGAGCAGTACTTC. As protein: CASSLGSGGQSSYEQYF.

The chain is built from TRBV7-9 and TRBJ1-2; 9 positions match TRBD1. The CDR3 is made up of 15 amino acids. The V gene's germline CDR1 is SEHNR and CDR2 FQNEAQ (reference sequence). Trimming removed 4 bases from V and 0 bases from J; junction bases left unmatched: 3. The CDR3 spells CASSWDRASNYGYTF. Written as DNA, the CDR3 is TGTGCCAGCAGCTGGGACAGGGCTTCTAACTATGGCTACACCTTC.

This clone was detected only a few times. The rearrangement uses TRBV2 and TRBJ2-3, with D maybe TRBD1 (6 bases). The CDR3 is 14 amino acids. Germline V lookup: CDR1 SNHLY, CDR2 FYNNEI. The V and J ends lost 8 bases and 2 bases respectively, with 14 bases between them. CDR3 amino acids: CASSDSSLTDTQYF. In DNA, the CDR3 is TGTGCCAGCTCGGACAGCTCTCTCACAGATACGCAGTATTTT.

J is TRBJ1-1 and V is TRBV7-2; 8 positions agree with TRBD1. The germline V gene encodes CDR1 SGHTA and CDR2 FQGNSA. The V gene end was trimmed by 6 bases and the J gene end by 1 base; junction bases not matched to a gene: 7. The CDR3 is 15 residues long. The CDR3, as DNA: TGTGCCAGCAGTAGACAGGGGCCTACGAACACTGAAGCTTTCTTT. Its translation: CASSRQGPTNTEAFF. The full variable domain, completed using reference TRBV7-2 and TRBJ1-1, is GAGVSQSPSNKVTEKGKDVELRCDPISGHTALYWYRQSLGQGLEFLIYFQGNSAPDKSGLPSDRFSAERTGGSVSTLTIQRTQQEDSAVYLCASSRQGPTNTEAFFGQGTRLTVV.

The table lists this clone with a few counts. The chain combines TRBV9 with TRBJ2-3; TRBD2 aligns across 12 bases. This CDR3 contains 16 residues. Germline V gene sequence: CDR1 SGDLS, CDR2 YYNGEE. V lost 3 bases and J lost 2; bases outside the gene matches: 4. In nucleotides, the CDR3 is TGTGCCAGCAGCGGCCGACTAGCGGGGGTCACAGATACGCAGTATTTT. Protein sequence: CASSGRLAGVTDTQYF.

This clone was seen a few times. The chain combines TRBV25-1 with TRBJ2-7, with D perhaps TRBD1 (5 bases). The germline gives CDR1 MGHDK, CDR2 SYGVNS. The CDR3 is 14 amino acids. The V and J ends lost 4 bases and 2 bases respectively, with 12 bases between them. The CDR3 is CASSVPREPYEQYF. The DNA of the CDR3 is TGTGCCAGCAGTGTACCCAGGGAACCCTACGAGCAGTACTTC.

This clone was seen more than once but under ten times. In nucleotides, the CDR3 is TGTGCCAGTAGTATGGCGGGGGGCCGGGGACTAGCGGGAGAAAATGAGCAGTTCTTC. Its protein is CASSMAGGRGLAGENEQFF. V is TRBV19 and J is TRBJ2-1; 14 nucleotides match TRBD2. This CDR3 region has 19 residues. Germline V gene sequence: CDR1 LNHDA, CDR2 SQIVND (reference sequence). The ends lost 3 bases at V and 7 bases at J; junction bases unmatched: 14.

The V call is TRBV7-9, the J call TRBJ1-4; D is ambiguous. In germline, CDR1 is SEHNR, CDR2 FQNEAQ (reference sequence). The V end was cut by 2 bases, the J end by 7 bases, with 8 bases between. The CDR3 consists of 13 residues. The CDR3 spells CASSLQSIEKLFF. As DNA, the CDR3 is TGTGCCAGCAGCTTACAGTCCATTGAAAAACTGTTTTTT.

The CDR3 protein is CATGTGDTEAFF. The CDR3 DNA reads as TGTGCCACGGGGACAGGGGACACTGAAGCTTTCTTT. The V call is TRBV10-3, the J call TRBJ1-1; TRBD1 matches at 10 bases. CDR1 ENHRY and CDR2 SYGVKD come from the germline V gene. The V segment lost 10 bases and the J segment 3 bases; nucleotides outside the gene matches: 2. This CDR3 region has 12 residues.

This clone turned up a few times. J is TRBJ2-7 and V is TRBV5-6; D not certain. Germline V CDR1 and CDR2: SGHDT, YYEEEE. The CDR3 has 12 residues. Trimming removed 0 bases at V and 5 bases at J, with 6 bases between. This CDR3 reads CASSLASHEQYF. As DNA, the CDR3 is TGTGCCAGCAGCTTGGCGTCCCACGAGCAGTACTTC.

The rearrangement uses TRBV6-1 and TRBJ1-4; no clear D. The CDR3 extends over 15 amino acids. Germline CDR1 and CDR2: MNHNS and SASEGT. V was trimmed by 5 bases and J by 1 base, leaving 11 bases between them. The CDR3 DNA reads TGTGCCAGCAGTCCCCCGGCGGGAACTAATGAAAAACTGTTTTTT. This gives the protein CASSPPAGTNEKLFF.